This T cell receptor (beta chain) was sequenced for a study of blood T cells in healthy people across ages. Per sample, extraction of total RNA gave at least 6 micrograms in every case. Using a J-beta primer mix together with a sample-barcoded 5' primer, a second PCR was run for roughly 6 to 12 cycles. Using its own MiXCR run on the 5' RACE reads, TCRdb lists one record per CDR3 protein. Of 710,000 or so distinct CDR3 sequences in the sample, about 34% were seen once. Concerning this clonotype: This may stem from a read error, because a much larger clone lies one nucleotide away.

Germline CDR1 SGHRS, CDR2 YFSETQ. J was trimmed by 5 bases and V by 3 bases; bases with no gene match: 7. The CDR3 totals 14 residues. This chain links TRBV5-1 with TRBJ2-7; 8 bases are a match to TRBD1. The TCR comes from an elderly woman in good health. Sequences were obtained from blood. CDR3 DNA: TGCGCCAGCAGCTGGGGACAGGCTTGGGACGAGCAGTACTTC. Residues: CASSWGQAWDEQYF. The full variable domain, its missing parts supplied by reference TRBV5-1 and TRBJ2-7, is KAGVTQTPRYLIKTRGQQVTLSCSPISGHRSVSWYQQTPGQGLQFLFEYFSETQRNKGNFPGRFSGRQFSNSRSEMNVSTLELGDSALYLCASSWGQAWDEQYFGPGTRLTVT.